This is a list of T cell receptor beta chains from one sample in a study of cytomegalovirus exposure and HLA in healthy donors. Sequencing used immunoSEQ multiplex PCR; TCRdb keeps in-frame clones, though not all of them. This repertoire shows around 100,000 clones, under 85% found once; its top ten account for around 5%. The specimen sequenced was PBMCs. The receptors were gathered from a man younger than 40 in good health and CMV-seropositive. Both conserved end residues are part of each CDR3. The D gene is left open where the match is weak. For some rows the clone size is stated as once, few or many, or as a class when expanded; others skip it.

>few|TRBV4-3|TRBJ1-1|NA
TGCGCCAGCAGCCAAGGGCCCGGGGGGCAAGCGGGAACTGAAGCTTTCTTT
CASSQGPGGQAGTEAFF
>few|TRBV5-1|TRBJ2-5|NA
TGCGCCAGCAGCCTCATGCGGGGTTCGGGAGAGACCCAGTACTTC
CASSLMRGSGETQYF
>NA|TRBV7-9|TRBJ1-1|NA
TGTGCCAGCAGCTTAGGGGGGCCGACGGGAGAAGCTTTCTTT
CASSLGGPTGEAFF
>NA|TRBV4-1|TRBJ1-1|NA
TGCGCCAGCAGCCAACCCACGACAGTCATGAACACTGAAGCTTTCTTT
CASSQPTTVMNTEAFF
>NA|TRBV9|TRBJ1-6|TRBD1
TGTGCCAGCAGCGTAGGGGGACAGGGGGGTAATTCACCCCTCCACTTT
CASSVGGQGGNSPLHF
>NA|TRBV30|TRBJ2-1|NA
TGTGCCTGGAGTAAAGGGGCTACCTACAATGAGCAGTTCTTC
CAWSKGATYNEQFF
>NA|TRBV2|TRBJ1-1|NA
TGTGCCAGCAGGTCCGGGAGGAGAACTGAAGCTTTCTTT
CASRSGRRTEAFF
>NA|TRBV28|TRBJ2-2|TRBD2
TGTGCCAGCAGTTCCTCGTGGGGGGGCACCGGGGAGCTGTTTTTT
CASSSSWGGTGELFF
>NA|TRBV14|TRBJ2-2|TRBD2
TGTGCCAGCAGCCAGGGACTAGCGGGGCGGGAGCTGTTTTTT
CASSQGLAGRELFF
>NA|TRBV5-6|TRBJ2-7|TRBD1
TGTGCCAGCAGCGCGGGGACAGGCTTAACCTACGAGCAGTACTTC
CASSAGTGLTYEQYF
>NA|TRBV10-3|TRBJ2-2|TRBD2
TGTGCCATCAGTGAGGTAGCGGGGGCTGTCACCGGGGAGCTGTTTTTT
CAISEVAGAVTGELFF
>few|TRBV5-1|TRBJ1-1|NA
TGCGCCAGCAGCTTCCGTCAGGGGAGCACTGAAGCTTTCTTT
CASSFRQGSTEAFF
>few|TRBV19|TRBJ1-5|NA
TGTGCCAGTAGTATAGACGGGTGGCAGAACAATCAGCCCCAGCATTTT
CASSIDGWQNNQPQHF
>NA|TRBV18|TRBJ1-5|TRBD1
TGTGCCAGCTCGCGATACGGACAGGGCACCCCGGGACCCCAGCATTTT
CASSRYGQGTPGPQHF
>NA|TRBV1|TRBJ2-7|NA
TGCACCAGCAGCCGCACTACCAACCTAGCGCCAAGCTCCTACGAGCAGTACTTC
CTSSRTTNLAPSSYEQYF
>NA|TRBV9|TRBJ2-7|TRBD1
TGTGCCAGCAGCGAGGCACAGGGGTCCTCCTACGAGCAGTACTTC
CASSEAQGSSYEQYF
>few|TRBV5-6|TRBJ2-3|TRBD1
TGTGCCAGCAGCACCGGACAGGGTACTAATACGCAGTATTTT
CASSTGQGTNTQYF
>once|TRBV11-2|TRBJ2-5|NA
TGTGCCAGCAGCTTAGATTGGCAACAAGAGACCCAGTACTTC
CASSLDWQQETQYF
>NA|TRBV28|TRBJ2-7|NA
TGTGCCAGCAGTTTGGGAGCATACGAGCAGTACTTC
CASSLGAYEQYF
>NA|TRBV5-1|TRBJ2-3|NA
TGCGCCAGCAGCTTGGGCAGCGGCGGCACAGATACGCAGTATTTT
CASSLGSGGTDTQYF
>NA|TRBV6-1|TRBJ2-7|NA
TGTGCCAGCAGTGAAGAGGGCAGGGGCGAGGACTACGAGCAGTACTTC
CASSEEGRGEDYEQYF
>NA|TRBV6-5|TRBJ2-1|TRBD1
TGTGCCAGCAGTTACTTGGGGCGGACAGGGGGCGATGAGCAGTTCTTC
CASSYLGRTGGDEQFF
>NA|TRBV13|TRBJ2-1|TRBD1
TGTGCCAGCAGCTTCGGGACAGGGCCCTACAATGAGCAGTTCTTC
CASSFGTGPYNEQFF
>NA|TRBV5-4|TRBJ1-2|TRBD1
TGTGCCAGCAGCTGGGACAGGCCGAGGGGGTATGGCTACACCTTC
CASSWDRPRGYGYTF
>NA|TRBV7-9|TRBJ1-1|TRBD1
TGTGCCAGCAGCCTAGGACAGGAGAACACTGAAGCTTTCTTT
CASSLGQENTEAFF
>NA|TRBV5-1|TRBJ1-2|NA
TGCGCCAGCAGCGCAGGGGTCGGCTATGGCTACCCCTTC
CASSAGVGYGYPF
>NA|TRBV5-1|TRBJ2-5|NA
TGCGCCAGCAGCCTAACCCAAGAGACCCAGTACTTC
CASSLTQETQYF
>NA|TRBV5-6|TRBJ2-2|NA
TGTGCCAGCAGCCCGACAGTCCTCAGCGGGGAGCTGTTTTTT
CASSPTVLSGELFF
>NA|TRBV5-6|TRBJ1-2|NA
TGTGCCAGCAGCTTATATCTTCGGGTCCATGGCTACACCTTC
CASSLYLRVHGYTF
>few|TRBV7-9|TRBJ2-5|TRBD2
TGTGCCAGCAGCTCCCGGACTAGCGGGGGGGCGGAGACCCAGTACTTC
CASSSRTSGGAETQYF
>NA|TRBV6-5|TRBJ2-7|NA
TGTGCCAGCAGCAGAACAGGGAGCTCCTACGAGCAGTACTTC
CASSRTGSSYEQYF
>NA|TRBV18|TRBJ1-2|NA
TGTGCCAGCTCACCTCCTCAGGGGACGGGCTATGGCTACACCTTC
CASSPPQGTGYGYTF
>NA|TRBV23-1|TRBJ2-3|TRBD1
TGCGCCAGCAGTCAATCGGGCAGGGGGCGAGGAGATACGCAGTATTTT
CASSQSGRGRGDTQYF
>few|TRBV30|TRBJ1-1|TRBD1
TGTGCCTGGAGTGTACCCGACAGGGCGAACACTGAAGCTTTCTTT
CAWSVPDRANTEAFF
>NA|TRBV29-1|TRBJ2-7|NA
TGCAGCGTTGGATTAGCGGCCTACGAGCAGTACTTC
CSVGLAAYEQYF
>few|TRBV27|TRBJ1-3|NA
TGTGCCAGCAGCACAGGGTTTAGAAACACCATATATTTT
CASSTGFRNTIYF
>NA|TRBV11-2|TRBJ1-1|TRBD1
TGTGCCAGCAGGTTCCTCAGGGGGCCGGGGACTGAAGCTTTCTTT
CASRFLRGPGTEAFF
>NA|TRBV10-3|TRBJ1-5|TRBD1
TGTGCCATCAGTGAGTCAAGGGACAGCGGATATAGCAATCAGCCCCAGCATTTT
CAISESRDSGYSNQPQHF
>once|TRBV7-9|TRBJ2-2|NA
TGTGCCAGCAGTCCGACAGTGAACACCGGGGAGCTGTTTTTT
CASSPTVNTGELFF
>NA|TRBV4-2|TRBJ1-1|TRBD1
TGTGCCAGCAGCCACTCCGGGACAGGGGAGACTGAAGCTTTCTTT
CASSHSGTGETEAFF
>NA|TRBV6-1|TRBJ2-2|TRBD1
TGTGCCACCCAAATGGACAGGGCCGTGGCCGGGGAGCTGTTTTTT
CATQMDRAVAGELFF
>NA|TRBV5-6|TRBJ1-1|NA
TGTGCCAGCAGCCCGGGACATTTGAACACTGAAGCTTTCTTT
CASSPGHLNTEAFF
>NA|TRBV30|TRBJ2-7|TRBD2
TGTGCCTGGAATCGGGGGCGGACTAGCGGGGGGAGCTCCTACGAGCAGTACTTC
CAWNRGRTSGGSSYEQYF
>NA|TRBV5-1|TRBJ2-5|NA
TGCGCCAGCAGCCGGCAGGCTGGGGAGACCCAGTACTTC
CASSRQAGETQYF
>NA|TRBV15|TRBJ2-1|NA
TGTGCCACCAGCAGAGAGTCCCCAGGGAAGGCCTACAATGAGCAGTTCTTC
CATSRESPGKAYNEQFF
>NA|TRBV27|TRBJ2-7|TRBD1
TGTGCCAGCAGTCGTGGACAGGGGATAAGCTCCTACGAGCAGTACTTC
CASSRGQGISSYEQYF
>NA|TRBV19|TRBJ2-7|TRBD1
TGTGCCAGTAGTAGGACAGGGGGCTACGAGCAGTACTTC
CASSRTGGYEQYF
>NA|TRBV4-2|TRBJ2-1|NA
TGTGCCAGCAGCCAAGGGACTTATTCGAATGAGCAGTTCTTC
CASSQGTYSNEQFF
>few|TRBV5-5|TRBJ1-5|TRBD1
TGTGCCAGCAGCTTGGGGACAGGGGGAGGCAATCAGCCCCAGCATTTT
CASSLGTGGGNQPQHF
>NA|TRBV7-3|TRBJ1-4|NA
TGTGCCAGCAGCGAACGGGGGGGGAATGAAAAACTGTTTTTT
CASSERGGNEKLFF
>NA|TRBV2|TRBJ2-7|NA
TGTGCCAGCAGAATCGGGGGACCGACCTACGAGCAGTACTTC
CASRIGGPTYEQYF
>NA|TRBV7-3|TRBJ2-3|NA
TGTGCCAGCAGCTTAAGGGGAGCCCCCACAGATACGCAGTATTTT
CASSLRGAPTDTQYF
>NA|TRBV6-1|TRBJ2-2|TRBD1
TGTGCCAGCAGTACAGGACAGGGGCAAGTCGGGGAGCTGTTTTTT
CASSTGQGQVGELFF
>NA|TRBV7-2|TRBJ1-2|NA
TGTGCCAGCAGCCCAGCGACAGCTAACTATGGCTACACCTTC
CASSPATANYGYTF
>NA|TRBV5-1|TRBJ2-5|TRBD2
TGCGCCAGCAAGACTAGCGGGGCCCCCCAAGAGACCCAGTACTTC
CASKTSGAPQETQYF
>NA|TRBV2|TRBJ2-5|TRBD2
TGTGCCAGCAGTGTCCCGGGGACTATCGAGACCCAGTACTTC
CASSVPGTIETQYF
>NA|TRBV9|TRBJ1-5|NA
TGTGCCAGCAGCGCGACAGCTTATAGCAATCAGCCCCAGCATTTT
CASSATAYSNQPQHF
>NA|TRBV19|TRBJ2-7|NA
TGTGCCAGTAGTTTGGGGGGTGAGGCCTACGAGCAGTACTTC
CASSLGGEAYEQYF
>NA|TRBV6-6|TRBJ1-1|NA
TGTGCCAGCAGTTACGAGGGCTTGACCACTGAAGCTTTCTTT
CASSYEGLTTEAFF
>NA|TRBV5-1|TRBJ2-7|TRBD2
TGCGCCAGCAGCTTGGAACTAGCGGGAGGCGAGCAGTACTTC
CASSLELAGGEQYF